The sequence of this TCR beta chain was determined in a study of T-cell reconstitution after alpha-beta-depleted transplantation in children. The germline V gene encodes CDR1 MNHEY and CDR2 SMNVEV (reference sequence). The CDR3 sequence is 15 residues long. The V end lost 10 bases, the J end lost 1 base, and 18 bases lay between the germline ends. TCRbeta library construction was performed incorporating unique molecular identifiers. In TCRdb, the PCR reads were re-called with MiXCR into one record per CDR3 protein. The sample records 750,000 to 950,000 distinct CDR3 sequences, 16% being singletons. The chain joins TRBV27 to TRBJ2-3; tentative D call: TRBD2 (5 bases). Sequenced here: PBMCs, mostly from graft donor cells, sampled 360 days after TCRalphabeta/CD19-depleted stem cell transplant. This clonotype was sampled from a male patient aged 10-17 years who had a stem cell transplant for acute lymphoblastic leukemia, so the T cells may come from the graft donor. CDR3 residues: CATSPLAHGTDTQYF. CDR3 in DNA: TGTGCCACCTCCCCGCTAGCCCACGGCACAGATACGCAGTATTTT.